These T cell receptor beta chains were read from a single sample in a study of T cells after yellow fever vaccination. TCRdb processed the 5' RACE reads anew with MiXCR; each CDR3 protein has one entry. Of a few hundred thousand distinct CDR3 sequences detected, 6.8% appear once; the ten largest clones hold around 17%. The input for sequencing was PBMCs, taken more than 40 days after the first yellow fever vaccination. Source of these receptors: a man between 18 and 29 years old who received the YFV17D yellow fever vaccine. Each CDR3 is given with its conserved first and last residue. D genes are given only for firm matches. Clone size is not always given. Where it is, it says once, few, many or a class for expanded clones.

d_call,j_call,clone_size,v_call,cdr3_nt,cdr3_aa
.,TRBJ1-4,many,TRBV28,TGTGCCAGCAGTTACAGACAGTTAAAACTGTTTTTT,CASSYRQLKLFF
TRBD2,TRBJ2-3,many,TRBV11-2,TGTGCCAGCAGCTCACGGCCGGGACTAGCGGGGGCCACAGATACGCAGTATTTT,CASSSRPGLAGATDTQYF
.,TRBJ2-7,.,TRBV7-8,TGTGCCAGCAGCCCGATTTTACCCTCTCCCTACGAGCAGTACTTC,CASSPILPSPYEQYF
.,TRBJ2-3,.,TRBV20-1,TGCAGTGCTACGAGAGCCAGGGTTCCAGATACGCAGTATTTT,CSATRARVPDTQYF
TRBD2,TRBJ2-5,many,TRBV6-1,TGTGCCACCGATTCGATCCCGGGACTAGCGGAGACCCAGTACTTC,CATDSIPGLAETQYF
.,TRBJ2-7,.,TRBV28,TGTGCCAGCAGTGATAAAGGCTACGAGCAGTACTTC,CASSDKGYEQYF
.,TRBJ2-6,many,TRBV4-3,TGCGCCAGCAGCCAAGAAACCCAGGGGACTGGGGCCAACGTCCTGACTTTC,CASSQETQGTGANVLTF
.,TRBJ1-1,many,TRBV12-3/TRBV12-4,TGTGCCACCAGTAATCAACAGGGAAGCACTGAAGCTTTCTTT,CATSNQQGSTEAFF
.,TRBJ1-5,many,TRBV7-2,TGTGCCAGCAGCTTCATTGGGGGCCAACTCAATCAGCCCCAGCATTTT,CASSFIGGQLNQPQHF
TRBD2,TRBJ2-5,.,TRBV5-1,TGCGCCAGCAGCTTTAGCGGGGGGGCGGAGACCCAGTACTTC,CASSFSGGAETQYF
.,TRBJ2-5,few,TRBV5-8,TGTGCCAGCAGCTTCTTTCAGGGGCTTGAGACCCAGTACTTC,CASSFFQGLETQYF
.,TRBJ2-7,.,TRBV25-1,TGTGCCAGCAGACCTTCAACCGGGACGGGCTCCTACGAGCAGTACTTC,CASRPSTGTGSYEQYF
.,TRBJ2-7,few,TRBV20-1,TGCAGTGCCAGGCCGGGATCCTACGAGCAGTACTTC,CSARPGSYEQYF
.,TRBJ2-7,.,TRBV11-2,TGTGCCAGCAACAACTACGGACCGTTTCGGCCCGAGCAGTACTTC,CASNNYGPFRPEQYF
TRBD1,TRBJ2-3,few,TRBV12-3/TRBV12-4,TGTGCCAGCAGTCCGTCAGGAGGACAGGTGGGCACAGATACGCAGTATTTT,CASSPSGGQVGTDTQYF
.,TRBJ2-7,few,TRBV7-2,TGTGCCAGCAGCTACTCCGGGACGGAAGCCTACGAGCAGTACTTC,CASSYSGTEAYEQYF
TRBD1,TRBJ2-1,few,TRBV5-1,TGCGCCAGCATGCCGACAGGGGGCGGCTACAATGAGCAGTTCTTC,CASMPTGGGYNEQFF
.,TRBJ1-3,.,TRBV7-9,TGTGCCAGCAGCTTCGGCAGGTCTGGAAACACCATATATTTT,CASSFGRSGNTIYF
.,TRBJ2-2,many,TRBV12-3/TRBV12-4,TGTGCCAGCAGTCCGACAGTGCTGAACACCGGGGAGCTGTTTTTT,CASSPTVLNTGELFF
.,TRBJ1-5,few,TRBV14,TGTGCCAGCAGCCAGACAGTCAATCAGCCCCAGCATTTT,CASSQTVNQPQHF
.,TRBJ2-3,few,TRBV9,TGTGCCAGCAGCGTAATAGCGGGCACAGATACGCAGTATTTT,CASSVIAGTDTQYF
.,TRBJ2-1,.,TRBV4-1,TGCGCCAGCAGCCAAGGGCGGGAGCAGTTCTTC,CASSQGREQFF
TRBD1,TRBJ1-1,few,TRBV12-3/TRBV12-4,TGTGCCAGCCAAAGCCGAAACAGGGGCCCTGAAGCTTTCTTT,CASQSRNRGPEAFF
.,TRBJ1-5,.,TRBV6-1,TGTGCCAGCAGCTCTGGATCTTTAGGAGGCAATCAGCCCCAGCATTTT,CASSSGSLGGNQPQHF
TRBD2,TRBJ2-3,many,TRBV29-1,TGCAGCGTGGGGGGGACTAGCGGACGGGGTACAGATACGCAGTATTTT,CSVGGTSGRGTDTQYF
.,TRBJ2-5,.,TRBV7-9,TGTGCCAGCAGCTTACGCACAGGGAGAGGAGAGACCCAGTACTTC,CASSLRTGRGETQYF
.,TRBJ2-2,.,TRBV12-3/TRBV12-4,TGTGCCACCGTAACCCCGGACACCGGGGAGCTGTTTTTT,CATVTPDTGELFF
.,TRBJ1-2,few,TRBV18,TGTGCCAGCTCACCATTGGCGGATGGCTACACCTTC,CASSPLADGYTF
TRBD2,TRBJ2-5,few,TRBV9,TGTGCCAGCAGCGTACGGCCTAGCGGGGCCCAAGAGACCCAGTACTTC,CASSVRPSGAQETQYF
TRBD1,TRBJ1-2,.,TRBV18,TGTGCCAGCTCGCCGCAGACAGGGGCGGTCTACACCTTC,CASSPQTGAVYTF
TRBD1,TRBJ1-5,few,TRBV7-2,TGTGCCAGCAGCTCGGACAGGGGTTTGGTTCAGCCCCAGCATTTT,CASSSDRGLVQPQHF
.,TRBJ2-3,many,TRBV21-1,TGTGCCAGCATTCTCAACCCTCGGGGAGACACAGATACGCAGTATTTT,CASILNPRGDTDTQYF
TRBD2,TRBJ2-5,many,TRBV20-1,TGCAGTGCTAGACGACGCGGGACTAGCGGGGGGGCCTTGGAGACCCAGTACTTC,CSARRRGTSGGALETQYF
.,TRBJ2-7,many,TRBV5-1,TGCGCCAGCAGCTTGGAATCTTATTCGGGGGCCGAGCAGTACTTC,CASSLESYSGAEQYF
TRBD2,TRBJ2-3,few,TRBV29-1,TGCAGCGCTCCAGGGACTAGCGGGACGACCACAGATACGCAGTATTTT,CSAPGTSGTTTDTQYF
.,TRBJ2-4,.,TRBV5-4,TGTGCCAGCAGCTTGGATAATCGGCCCTCGGCGGGGAACATTCAGTACTTC,CASSLDNRPSAGNIQYF
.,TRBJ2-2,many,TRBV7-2,TGTGCCAGCAGCTTAGCAGGGGGAACGAACACCGGGGAGCTGTTTTTT,CASSLAGGTNTGELFF
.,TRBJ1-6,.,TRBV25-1,TGTGCCAGCACATCCGGGACGTCGGATTCACCCCTCCACTTT,CASTSGTSDSPLHF
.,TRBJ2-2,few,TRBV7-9,TGTGCCAGCAGCCCCCTTGGGGGTTCGAACACCGGGGAGCTGTTTTTT,CASSPLGGSNTGELFF
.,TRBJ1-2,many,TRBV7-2,TGTGCCAGCAGCTTAACGTGGGCGCCCTATGGCTACACCTTC,CASSLTWAPYGYTF
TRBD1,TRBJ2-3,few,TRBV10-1,TGCGCCAGCAGTTCCGGGACAGGTTCTGGAGATACGCAGTATTTT,CASSSGTGSGDTQYF
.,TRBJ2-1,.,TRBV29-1,TGCAGCGTTGCGGGGGACTATGAGCAGTTCTTC,CSVAGDYEQFF
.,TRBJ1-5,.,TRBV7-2,TGTGCCAGCAGCCCTTGGGGGGATCAGCCCCAGCATTTT,CASSPWGDQPQHF
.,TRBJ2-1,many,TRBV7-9,TGTGCCAGCAGCCCCTTTGGTTTGTACAATGAGCAGTTCTTC,CASSPFGLYNEQFF
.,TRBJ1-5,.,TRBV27,TGTGCCAGCACAAACTTGTATAGCAATCAGCCCCAGCATTTT,CASTNLYSNQPQHF